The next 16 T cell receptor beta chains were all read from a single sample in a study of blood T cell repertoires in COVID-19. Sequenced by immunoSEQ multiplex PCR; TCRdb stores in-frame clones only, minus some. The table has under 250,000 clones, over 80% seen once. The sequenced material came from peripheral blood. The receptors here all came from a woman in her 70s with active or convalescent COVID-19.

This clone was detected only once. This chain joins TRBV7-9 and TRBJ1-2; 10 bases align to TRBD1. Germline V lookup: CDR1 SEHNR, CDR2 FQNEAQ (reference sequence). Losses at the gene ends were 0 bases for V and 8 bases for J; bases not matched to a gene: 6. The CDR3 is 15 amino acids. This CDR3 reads CASSLAGQGKGGYTF. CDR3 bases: TGTGCCAGCAGCTTAGCGGGACAGGGGAAAGGAGGCTACACCTTC. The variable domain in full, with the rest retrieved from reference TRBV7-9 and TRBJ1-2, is DTGVSQNPRHKITKRGQNVTFRCDPISEHNRLYWYRQTLGQGPEFLTYFQNEAQLEKSRLLSDRFSAERPKGSFSTLEIQRTEQGDSAMYLCASSLAGQGKGGYTFGSGTRLTVV.

The CDR3 DNA follows: TGTGCCAGCAGCCAACGGACAGCAACTAATGAAAAACTGTTTTTT. Protein: CASSQRTATNEKLFF. The chain has TRBV16 and TRBJ1-4, with D possibly matching TRBD1 (6 bases). The CDR3 length is 15 residues. Germline V lookup: CDR1 KGHSY, CDR2 FQNENV. The ends were cut back, 2 bases at V and 0 bases at J, with 7 bases in the middle.

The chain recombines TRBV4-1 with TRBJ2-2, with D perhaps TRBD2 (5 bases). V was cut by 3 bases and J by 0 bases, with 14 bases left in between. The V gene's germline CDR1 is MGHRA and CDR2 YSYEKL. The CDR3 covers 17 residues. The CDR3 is CASSHRGEYPNTGELFF. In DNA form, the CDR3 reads TGCGCCAGCAGCCATCGGGGAGAGTACCCGAACACCGGGGAGCTGTTTTTT.

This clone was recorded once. The CDR3 spells CASSEPNGYEQYF. CDR3 DNA sequence: TGCGCCAGCAGTGAGCCAAACGGTTACGAGCAGTACTTC. J is TRBJ2-7 and V is TRBV10-1, with D unclear. The CDR3 length is 13 residues. V lost 2 bases and J lost 4, with 9 bases in between. In germline, CDR1 is WNHNN, CDR2 SYGVQD (reference sequence).

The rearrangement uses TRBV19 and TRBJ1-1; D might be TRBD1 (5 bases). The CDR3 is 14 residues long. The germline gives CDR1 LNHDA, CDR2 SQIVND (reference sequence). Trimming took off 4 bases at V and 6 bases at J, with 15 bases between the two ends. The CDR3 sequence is CASSTLRGDSEAFF. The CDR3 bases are TGTGCCAGTAGTACCCTGAGAGGGGACTCTGAAGCTTTCTTT.

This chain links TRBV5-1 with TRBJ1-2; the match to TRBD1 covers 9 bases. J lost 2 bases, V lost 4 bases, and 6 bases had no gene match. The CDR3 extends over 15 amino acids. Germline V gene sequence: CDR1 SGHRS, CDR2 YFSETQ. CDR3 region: CASSPTGTGNYGYTF. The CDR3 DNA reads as TGCGCCAGCAGCCCCACCGGGACAGGGAACTATGGCTACACCTTC.

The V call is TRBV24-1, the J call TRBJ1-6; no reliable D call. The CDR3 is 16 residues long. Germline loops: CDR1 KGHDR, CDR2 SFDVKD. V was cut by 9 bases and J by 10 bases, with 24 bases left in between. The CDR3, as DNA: TGTGCCACCCAACCCCAGGCCAGTCCGAAAATGTCACCCCTCCACTTT. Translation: CATQPQASPKMSPLHF.

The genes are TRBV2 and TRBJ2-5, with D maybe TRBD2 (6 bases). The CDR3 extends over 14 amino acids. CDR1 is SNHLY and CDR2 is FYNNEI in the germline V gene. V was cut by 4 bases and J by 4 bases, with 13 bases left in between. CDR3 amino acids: CASSAALARETQYF. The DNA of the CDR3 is TGTGCCAGCAGTGCAGCACTAGCTAGAGAGACCCAGTACTTC.

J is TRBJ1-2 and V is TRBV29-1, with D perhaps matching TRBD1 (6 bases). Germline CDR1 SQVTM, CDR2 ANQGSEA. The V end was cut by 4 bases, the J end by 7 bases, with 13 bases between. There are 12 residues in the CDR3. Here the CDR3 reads CSVVDRHGGYTF. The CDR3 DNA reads TGCAGCGTTGTTGACAGGCATGGTGGCTACACCTTC.

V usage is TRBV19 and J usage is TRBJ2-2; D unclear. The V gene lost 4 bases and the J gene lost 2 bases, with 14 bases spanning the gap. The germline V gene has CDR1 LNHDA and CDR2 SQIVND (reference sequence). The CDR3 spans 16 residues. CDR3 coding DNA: TGTGCCAGTAGTACGCCCCTAGGCAGCAACACCGGGGAGCTGTTTTTT. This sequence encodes CASSTPLGSNTGELFF.

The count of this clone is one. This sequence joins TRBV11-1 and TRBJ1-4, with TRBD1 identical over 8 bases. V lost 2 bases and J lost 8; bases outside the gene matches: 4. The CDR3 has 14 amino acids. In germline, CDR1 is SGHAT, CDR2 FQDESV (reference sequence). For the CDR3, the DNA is TGTGCCAGCAGCTTAACAGGGGGAGAAGAAAAACTGTTTTTT. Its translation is CASSLTGGEEKLFF.

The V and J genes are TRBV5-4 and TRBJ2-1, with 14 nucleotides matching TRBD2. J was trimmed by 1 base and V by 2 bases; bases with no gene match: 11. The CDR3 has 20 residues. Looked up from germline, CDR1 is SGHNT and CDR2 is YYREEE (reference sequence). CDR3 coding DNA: TGTGCCAGCAGCTTAGGGGGGACTAGCGGGAGTAGGGGATCCTACAATGAGCAGTTCTTC. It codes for CASSLGGTSGSRGSYNEQFF.

CDR3 amino acids: CATSDWDRAIQYF. The CDR3 coding sequence is TGTGCCACCAGTGATTGGGACAGGGCCATTCAGTACTTC. V is TRBV24-1 and J is TRBJ2-4; 9 bases align to TRBD1. Germline lookup yields CDR1 KGHDR and CDR2 SFDVKD. The CDR3 runs 13 residues. The trim removed 2 bases at V and 9 bases at J, leaving 1 base unmatched.

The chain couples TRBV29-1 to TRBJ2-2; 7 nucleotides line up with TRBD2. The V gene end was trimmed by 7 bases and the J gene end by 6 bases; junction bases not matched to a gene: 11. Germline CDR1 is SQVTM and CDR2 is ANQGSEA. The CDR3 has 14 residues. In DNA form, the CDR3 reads TGCAGCGCCAGTCCCGGGACTACGTCCGGGGAGCTGTTTTTT. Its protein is CSASPGTTSGELFF.

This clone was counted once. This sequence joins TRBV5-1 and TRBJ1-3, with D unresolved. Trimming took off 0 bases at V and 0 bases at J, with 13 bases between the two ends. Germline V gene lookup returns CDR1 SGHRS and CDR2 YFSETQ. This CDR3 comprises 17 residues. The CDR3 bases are TGCGCCAGCAGCTTGGACTCAGTAGCTGGCTCTGGAAACACCATATATTTT. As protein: CASSLDSVAGSGNTIYF.

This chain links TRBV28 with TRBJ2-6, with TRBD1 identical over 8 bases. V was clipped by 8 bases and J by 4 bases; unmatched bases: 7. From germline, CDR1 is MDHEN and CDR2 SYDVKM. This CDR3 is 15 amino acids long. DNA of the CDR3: TGTGCCAGCCTAGGACAGGGAACCGGGGCCAACGTCCTGACTTTC. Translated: CASLGQGTGANVLTF.